This passage covers 22 T cell receptor beta chains from one sample sequenced in a study of blood T cell repertoires in COVID-19. Clones were sequenced by immunoSEQ multiplex PCR, and TCRdb holds only the in-frame ones, with some missing. The table lists fewer than 250,000 clones, less than 90% of them singletons. Material: peripheral blood. The receptor source for this set is a woman aged 45-65 years with acute or convalescent COVID-19.

J is TRBJ2-3 and V is TRBV15, with a weak D call TRBD1 (6 bases). CDR3 length: 17 residues. Trimming left V 4 bases short and J 3 bases short, with 20 bases between. Germline CDR1 reads LNHNV; CDR2 reads YYDKDF (reference sequence). Here the CDR3 DNA reads TGTGCCACCAGCAATACAGGGAGCCTTTTAACTACAGATACGCAGTATTTT. Protein: CATSNTGSLLTTDTQYF.

The rearrangement uses TRBV7-2 and TRBJ2-7; D unclear. This CDR3 has 12 residues. Germline CDR1 and CDR2: SGHTA and FQGNSA. Deletions cut 2 bases from V and 3 bases from J, with 5 bases between. The CDR3 reads CASSLIGYEQYF. Written as DNA, the CDR3 is TGTGCCAGCAGCTTAATCGGCTACGAGCAGTACTTC. The full variable domain, completed using reference TRBV7-2 and TRBJ2-7, is GAGVSQSPSNKVTEKGKDVELRCDPISGHTALYWYRQSLGQGLEFLIYFQGNSAPDKSGLPSDRFSAERTGGSVSTLTIQRTQQEDSAVYLCASSLIGYEQYFGPGTRLTVT.

The chain employs TRBV18 and TRBJ2-7; 8 positions match TRBD2. Germline loops: CDR1 KGHSH, CDR2 LQKENI. Unmatched junction bases numbered 9, after V lost 6 bases and J lost 2 bases. The CDR3 totals 15 residues. The CDR3 DNA follows: TGTGCCAGCTCCCCGGGAGGGAGAGAAACCTACGAGCAGTACTTC. Amino acid sequence: CASSPGGRETYEQYF.

This CDR3 reads CASSPLTGGGETQYF. As DNA, the CDR3 is TGTGCCAGTAGTCCACTCACAGGGGGTGGGGAGACCCAGTACTTC. The chain is built from TRBV19 and TRBJ2-5, with 8 positions matching TRBD1. CDR1 LNHDA and CDR2 SQIVND come from the germline V gene (reference sequence). The CDR3 consists of 15 residues. Germline trimming cut 5 bases from V and 5 bases from J; bases unmatched to any gene: 10.

This rearrangement joins TRBV10-3 to TRBJ2-3, with 11 bases that match TRBD1. Germline values: CDR1 ENHRY, CDR2 SYGVKD. The CDR3 runs to 14 residues. J lost 6 bases, V lost 3 bases, and 2 bases had no gene match. CDR3 DNA: TGTGCCATCAGTGAATGGACAGGGGGCGATACGCAGTATTTT. This translates into CAISEWTGGDTQYF.

J is TRBJ2-2 and V is TRBV3-1 (or the pseudogene TRBV3-2); 8 bases align to TRBD2. The germline gives CDR1 LGHDT, CDR2 YNNKEL (reference sequence). CDR3 length equals 16 residues. V lost 4 bases, J lost 4 bases, and 8 bases stayed unmatched. CDR3 bases: TGTGCCAGCAGCCTGGCGGTAGCGGGATTCACCGGGGAGCTGTTTTTT. It translates to CASSLAVAGFTGELFF.

The rearrangement joins TRBV4-3 to TRBJ1-5; weak D call: TRBD1 (5 bases). V gave up 1 base and J gave up 6 bases, with 10 bases separating them. Germline values: CDR1 LGHNA, CDR2 YSLEER. CDR3 length: 14 amino acids. CDR3 residues: CASSQAQGGQPQHF. In nucleotides, the CDR3 is TGCGCCAGCAGCCAAGCCCAGGGAGGTCAGCCCCAGCATTTT.

The chain recombines TRBV6-2 or TRBV6-3 with TRBJ1-5; no clear D. The CDR3 loop spans 16 amino acids. V lost 6 bases to trimming and J lost 5 bases, with 20 bases between them. Germline-derived CDR1 and CDR2 are MNHEY and SVGEGT. Here the CDR3 DNA reads TGTGCCAGCAGCCAAAAAGTGAAGATTCGGGATCAGCCCCAGCATTTT. This sequence encodes CASSQKVKIRDQPQHF.

The rearrangement links TRBV28 to TRBJ2-7, with D perhaps TRBD2 (6 bases). Germline V gene lookup returns CDR1 MDHEN and CDR2 SYDVKM. V lost 3 bases to trimming and J lost 2 bases, with 11 bases between them. CDR3 length: 14 amino acids. The CDR3 region has the DNA TGTGCCAGCAGTTTCGGAGGGGAAGCCTACGAGCAGTACTTC. This encodes CASSFGGEAYEQYF. The full variable domain, its missing parts supplied by reference TRBV28 and TRBJ2-7, is DVKVTQSSRYLVKRTGEKVFLECVQDMDHENMFWYRQDPGLGLRLIYFSYDVKMKEKGDIPEGYSVSREKKERFSLILESASTNQTSMYLCASSFGGEAYEQYFGPGTRLTVT.

This clone was seen a few times. This chain links TRBV18 with TRBJ1-5; 8 nucleotides line up with TRBD1. CDR1 KGHSH and CDR2 LQKENI come from the germline V gene. V lost 3 bases to trimming and J lost 5 bases; unmatched junction nucleotides: 6. CDR3 length: 15 residues. Here the CDR3 DNA reads TGTGCCAGCTCACCGACAGGGGATAGGTATCAGCCCCAGCATTTT. Residues: CASSPTGDRYQPQHF.

The J gene is TRBJ1-1, the V gene TRBV30; D remains unclear. V was clipped by 5 bases and J by 5 bases, with 18 bases between them. Looked up from germline, CDR1 is GTSNPN and CDR2 is SVGIG (reference sequence). The CDR3 has 14 residues. The CDR3 spells CAWGFRSVVTEAFF. The DNA for the CDR3 is TGTGCCTGGGGGTTCCGGTCCGTAGTGACTGAAGCTTTCTTT.

The chain carries TRBV18 and TRBJ2-3, with 8 nucleotides matching TRBD1. The junction had 9 bases not matched to a gene; V was cut back by 2 bases and J by 5 bases. Germline loops: CDR1 KGHSH, CDR2 LQKENI. This CDR3 spans 16 amino acids. The CDR3 spells CASSPSGGQAGDTQYF. CDR3 DNA sequence: TGTGCCAGCTCACCAAGTGGGGGACAGGCGGGAGATACGCAGTATTTT.

V usage is TRBV4-2 and J usage is TRBJ1-1; a possible D gene is TRBD1 (5 bases). Trimming shortened V by 1 base and J by 1 base, and 13 bases separated the two germline ends. Germline CDR1 is LGHNA and CDR2 is YNFKEQ. The CDR3 is made up of 16 amino acids. CDR3 sequence (DNA): TGTGCCAGCAGCCAAGTGGGAAGGGGTGAGAACACTGAAGCTTTCTTT. It codes for CASSQVGRGENTEAFF.

Details on this clone: Other DNA variants within this sample encode the same CDR3. The rearrangement uses TRBV7-6 and TRBJ2-5; D not resolved. The germline V and J ends were trimmed by 4 bases and 3 bases, with 6 bases remaining between them. Germline CDR1 and CDR2: SGHVS and FNYEAQ. This CDR3 has 12 residues. The CDR3 is CASSSREETQYF. CDR3 DNA sequence: TGTGCCAGCAGCTCCCGGGAAGAGACCCAGTACTTC.

This chain links TRBV11-2 with TRBJ1-2; D is uncertain. CDR3 length equals 13 residues. The germline V gene encodes CDR1 SGHAT and CDR2 FQNNGV. The V end was cut by 3 bases, the J end by 3 bases, with 8 bases between. CDR3 amino acids: CASSLPRDYGYTF. In DNA, the CDR3 is TGTGCCAGCAGCTTGCCCCGGGACTATGGCTACACCTTC.

The chain carries TRBV4-3 and TRBJ2-2, with D perhaps TRBD2 (5 bases). Germline CDR1 is LGHNA and CDR2 is YSLEER. CDR3 length: 15 amino acids. The V end was cut by 0 bases, the J end by 7 bases, with 12 bases between. CDR3 sequence: CASSQEEAVFGELFF. In DNA, the CDR3 is TGCGCCAGCAGCCAAGAGGAGGCGGTTTTCGGGGAGCTGTTTTTT.

The chain is built from TRBV18 and TRBJ1-2; no clear D. The CDR3 sequence is 16 residues long. From germline, CDR1 is KGHSH and CDR2 LQKENI. With 0 bases removed from V and 7 bases from J, the gap between germline ends came to 18 bases. The CDR3 DNA reads TGTGCCAGCTCACCACCCTCTTGGCCCGGGGAGGGTGGCTACACCTTC. It translates to CASSPPSWPGEGGYTF.

The chain is built from TRBV28 and TRBJ2-5, with D possibly TRBD2 on 5 matching bases. The CDR3 runs to 12 residues. CDR1 MDHEN and CDR2 SYDVKM come from the germline V gene. V was pared by 3 bases and J by 7 bases, with 9 bases between. CDR3 sequence (DNA): TGTGCCAGCAGTTTGGACGGAGGGACCCAGTACTTC. It codes for CASSLDGGTQYF.

The chain is built from TRBV19 and TRBJ2-6, with unresolved D. The germline V and J ends were trimmed by 5 bases and 0 bases, with 14 bases remaining between them. This CDR3 is built from 17 residues. Germline V gene lookup returns CDR1 LNHDA and CDR2 SQIVND (reference sequence). This CDR3 is CASSFSAVLSGANVLTF. CDR3 sequence (DNA): TGTGCCAGTAGTTTCAGCGCGGTTCTCTCTGGGGCCAACGTCCTGACTTTC.

The CDR3 sequence is CASTTTGAMNTEAFF. CDR3 nucleotides: TGTGCCAGCACCACAACGGGTGCGATGAACACTGAAGCTTTCTTT. V is TRBV6-5 and J is TRBJ1-1; no firm D call. Deletions cut 7 bases from V and 0 bases from J, with 15 bases between. Germline-derived CDR1 and CDR2 are MNHEY and SVGAGI. The CDR3 has 15 residues.

This chain uses TRBV30 with TRBJ2-2, with D perhaps TRBD1 (6 bases). CDR3 length: 14 residues. Germline V lookup: CDR1 GTSNPN, CDR2 SVGIG (reference sequence). V gave up 4 bases and J gave up 6 bases, with 15 bases separating them. For the CDR3, the DNA is TGTGCCTGGAATACGGGACACTCACCCGGGGAGCTGTTTTTT. Amino acid sequence: CAWNTGHSPGELFF. The full variable domain, its missing parts supplied by reference TRBV30 and TRBJ2-2, is SQTIHQWPATLVQPVGSPLSLECTVEGTSNPNLYWYRQAAGRGLQLLFYSVGIGQISSEVPQNLSASRPQDRQFILSSKKLLLSDSGFYLCAWNTGHSPGELFFGEGSRLTVL.

The chain combines TRBV9 with TRBJ2-3, with 8 bases lining up with TRBD1. V trimming: 6 bases; J trimming: 2 bases; junction bases outside the gene matches: 5. Germline-derived CDR1 and CDR2 are SGDLS and YYNGEE. The CDR3 sequence is 14 residues long. In nucleotides, the CDR3 is TGTGCCAGCAATCCGACAGGGGACACAGATACGCAGTATTTT. Encoded protein: CASNPTGDTDTQYF.